Here is one T cell receptor (beta chain) with its context. This record belongs to a study of blood T cell repertoires in COVID-19. TCRdb's table, derived via immunoSEQ multiplex PCR, lists solely in-frame clones and lacks some. The sample includes some 170,000 clones, around 80% of them seen just once. Sequencing was performed on peripheral blood. The TCR comes from a woman older than 75 with acute or convalescent COVID-19.

The CDR3 spells CASRRTEPFYGYTF. The CDR3 nucleotides are TGTGCCAGCAGACGGACTGAACCTTTCTATGGCTACACCTTC. The genes are TRBV5-8 and TRBJ1-2; D gene ambiguous. V lost 5 bases and J lost 4, with 15 bases in between. This CDR3 spans 14 amino acids. Germline-derived CDR1 and CDR2 are SGHTS and YDEGEE.